The 30 T cell receptor beta chains below come from one sample, sequenced in a study of blood T cell repertoires in COVID-19. The method was immunoSEQ multiplex PCR; TCRdb's version includes in-frame clones alone and lacks a portion of them. The table has 300,000 to 450,000 clones, roughly nine tenths seen once; the top ten hold 0.95% to 1.1%. The specimen sequenced was PBMCs or T cells enriched from blood (not recorded which). The receptor set was obtained from a man in his late teens or twenties who had recovered from COVID-19.

The chain joins TRBV30 to TRBJ1-4; the D is unclear. With 2 bases removed from V and 7 bases from J, the gap between germline ends came to 14 bases. Germline V gene sequence: CDR1 GTSNPN, CDR2 SVGIG (reference sequence). The length of the CDR3 is 14 residues. The CDR3 loop is CAWSYRGPSEKLFF. DNA of the CDR3: TGTGCCTGGAGTTACCGCGGCCCAAGTGAAAAACTGTTTTTT. Based on the CDR3 plus reference TRBV30 and TRBJ1-4, the full variable domain is SQTIHQWPATLVQPVGSPLSLECTVEGTSNPNLYWYRQAAGRGLQLLFYSVGIGQISSEVPQNLSASRPQDRQFILSSKKLLLSDSGFYLCAWSYRGPSEKLFFGSGTQLSVL.

V and J are TRBV7-3 and TRBJ1-1, with 9 bases that match TRBD1. The V gene's germline CDR1 is SGHTA and CDR2 FQGTGA. Unmatched junction bases numbered 6, after V lost 5 bases and J lost 5 bases. The CDR3 runs to 14 residues. CDR3 sequence reads: CASSTGQGGTEAFF. In DNA form, the CDR3 reads TGTGCCAGCAGCACGGGACAGGGTGGGACTGAAGCTTTCTTT.

The rearrangement joins TRBV11-1 to TRBJ2-7, with 8 bases aligning to TRBD2. The CDR3 length is 15 residues. The V segment lost 7 bases and the J segment 3 bases; nucleotides outside the gene matches: 11. Germline-derived CDR1 and CDR2 are SGHAT and FQDESV (reference sequence). CDR3 in amino acids: CASNDGRGAFYEQYF. CDR3 DNA: TGTGCCAGCAACGATGGGCGGGGGGCCTTCTACGAGCAGTACTTC.

V is TRBV9 and J is TRBJ1-2; weak D call: TRBD1 (6 bases). This CDR3 comprises 13 residues. Germline lookup yields CDR1 SGDLS and CDR2 YYNGEE. V gave up 3 bases and J gave up 6 bases, with 12 bases separating them. Here the CDR3 reads CASSAQGVDGYTF. The CDR3 coding sequence is TGTGCCAGCAGCGCACAGGGAGTGGATGGCTACACCTTC.

The rearrangement links TRBV30 to TRBJ2-7; 16 bases match TRBD2. Germline CDR1 GTSNPN, CDR2 SVGIG (reference sequence). J was trimmed by 4 bases and V by 3 bases; bases with no gene match: 9. The CDR3 has 17 amino acids. In nucleotides, the CDR3 is TGTGCCTGGAGGAACCAGGGACTAGCGGGAGGGGATTACGAGCAGTACTTC. It encodes CAWRNQGLAGGDYEQYF.

A note on this clone: Other DNA variants within this sample encode the same CDR3. The J gene is TRBJ1-2, the V gene TRBV5-1, with 7 bases fitting TRBD1. The V segment lost 3 bases and the J segment 2 bases; nucleotides outside the gene matches: 1. Germline V CDR1 and CDR2: SGHRS, YFSETQ. The CDR3 is 13 residues long. The CDR3 sequence: CASSSGQNYGYTF. CDR3 sequence (DNA): TGCGCCAGCAGCTCGGGACAGAACTATGGCTACACCTTC.

J is TRBJ2-3 and V is TRBV28, with TRBD2 matching 9 bases. Germline V gene lookup returns CDR1 MDHEN and CDR2 SYDVKM. The junction had 12 bases not matched to a gene; V was cut back by 6 bases and J by 2 bases. The CDR3 contains 17 residues. CDR3 DNA: TGTGCCAGCAGGGATCCTCCCGCTAGCGGGGACACAGATACGCAGTATTTT. Its translation is CASRDPPASGDTDTQYF.

The chain employs TRBV4-2 and TRBJ1-1, with D unresolved. CDR1 is LGHNA, CDR2 YNFKEQ, per germline. Trimming left V 3 bases short and J 7 bases short, with 15 bases between. This CDR3 region has 14 residues. This CDR3 is CASSHPVGEGEAFF. CDR3 bases: TGTGCCAGCAGCCATCCGGTGGGCGAGGGTGAAGCTTTCTTT.

This CDR3 reads CASSQVLLRGTTGELFF. The CDR3 bases are TGTGCCAGCAGCCAAGTTCTGTTGAGGGGGACCACCGGGGAGCTGTTTTTT. J is TRBJ2-2 and V is TRBV3-1 (or the pseudogene TRBV3-2), with a possible D match to TRBD1 (6 bases). Germline values: CDR1 LGHDT, CDR2 YNNKEL (reference sequence). This CDR3 spans 17 amino acids. V was clipped by 1 base and J by 4 bases, with 16 bases between them.

The chain couples TRBV21-1 to TRBJ2-7; the table's D call, TRBD2, was not checked against the DNA. TRBV21-1 is a listed pseudogene. The CDR3 totals 17 residues. The CDR3 DNA sequence: TGTGCCAGCAGCAAAGAGGCCCAGCGGGGACTCTCCTACGAGCAGTACTTC. Its translation is CASSKEAQRGLSYEQYF.

The genes are TRBV28 and TRBJ1-1; 8 bases align to TRBD1. The CDR3 consists of 14 residues. V lost 6 bases and J lost 5; bases outside the gene matches: 8. Per germline, CDR1 MDHEN and CDR2 SYDVKM. In DNA, the CDR3 is TGTGCCAGCAGCCCCGGACAGGGAAGAACTGAAGCTTTCTTT. Translation: CASSPGQGRTEAFF.

This rearrangement joins TRBV4-2 to TRBJ1-2; D not certain. The CDR3 runs 14 residues. Germline CDR1 and CDR2: LGHNA and YNFKEQ. Deletions cut 0 bases from V and 4 bases from J, with 9 bases between. CDR3 sequence: CASSQDFQIYGYTF. The CDR3 nucleotides read TGTGCCAGCAGCCAAGATTTCCAGATCTATGGCTACACCTTC.

The V and J genes are TRBV7-9 and TRBJ2-1; 15 bases are a match to TRBD2. The J segment lost 2 bases and the V segment lost 5 bases, leaving 7 bases of the junction unmatched. The CDR3 loop spans 18 amino acids. Germline CDR1 reads SEHNR; CDR2 reads FQNEAQ (reference sequence). In DNA, the CDR3 is TGTGCCAGCAGCGGTGGGACTAGCGGGAGGTCAACCTACAATGAGCAGTTCTTC. This sequence encodes CASSGGTSGRSTYNEQFF.

The chain links TRBV6-5 to TRBJ1-5; no clear D gene. The CDR3 sequence is 14 residues long. The V gene lost 5 bases and the J gene lost 0 bases, with 8 bases spanning the gap. Germline assignment: CDR1 MNHEY and CDR2 SVGAGI. In DNA form, the CDR3 reads TGTGCCAGCAGTAGCTTGTATAGCAATCAGCCCCAGCATTTT. Translating gives CASSSLYSNQPQHF.

This chain connects TRBV5-1 to TRBJ2-5, with 10 bases fitting TRBD1. The CDR3 extends over 15 amino acids. J lost 5 bases, V lost 0 bases, and 4 bases had no gene match. Germline values: CDR1 SGHRS, CDR2 YFSETQ. CDR3 DNA: TGCGCCAGCAGCTTGGAGACAGGGGGCTGGGAGACCCAGTACTTC. Translating gives CASSLETGGWETQYF.

This clone came up many times. J is TRBJ2-1 and V is TRBV11-3, with 9 bases that match TRBD2. V lost 0 bases, J lost 0 bases, and 6 bases stayed unmatched. The germline gives CDR1 SGHNT, CDR2 YENEEA. This CDR3 has 18 residues. The CDR3 DNA reads as TGTGCCAGCAGCTTAGACCATAGCGGGAGCAGCTCCTACAATGAGCAGTTCTTC. It translates to CASSLDHSGSSSYNEQFF.

This clone was detected once. The rearrangement uses TRBV29-1 and TRBJ2-2; D might be TRBD2 (5 bases). The CDR3 contains 13 residues. In germline, CDR1 is SQVTM, CDR2 ANQGSEA. The ends were cut back, 3 bases at V and 2 bases at J, with 7 bases in the middle. The CDR3 here is CSVDRDNTGELFF. As DNA, the CDR3 is TGCAGCGTTGATCGGGATAACACCGGGGAGCTGTTTTTT.

The V call is TRBV2, the J call TRBJ1-1; D is possibly TRBD1 (6 bases). The CDR3 runs 14 residues. The V end lost 5 bases, the J end lost 2 bases, and 12 bases lay between the germline ends. Per the germline V gene, CDR1 is SNHLY and CDR2 is FYNNEI. This chain's CDR3 is CASSKGVLNTEAFF. CDR3 in DNA: TGTGCCAGCAGTAAGGGGGTACTTAACACTGAAGCTTTCTTT.

This rearrangement joins TRBV21-1 to TRBJ1-1. TRBV21-1 is a listed pseudogene. The CDR3 consists of 18 residues. CDR3 sequence (DNA): TGTGCCAGCAGCAAAGGCGAGCGGCGGGGAATGAATGACACTGAAGCTTTCTTT. This sequence encodes CASSKGERRGMNDTEAFF.

J is TRBJ2-3 and V is TRBV27; unclear D gene. The CDR3 totals 12 residues. From germline, CDR1 is MNHEY and CDR2 SMNVEV (reference sequence). Trimming removed 6 bases from V and 4 bases from J, with 8 bases in between. The CDR3 region is CASRGFPDTQYF. DNA for the CDR3: TGTGCCAGCAGGGGCTTCCCAGATACGCAGTATTTT.

This clone was recorded once. This chain uses TRBV7-2 with TRBJ2-1, with D tentatively TRBD1 (5 bases). V shed 2 bases and J shed 0 bases, with 11 bases lying between them. This CDR3 spans 16 amino acids. Germline V lookup: CDR1 SGHTA, CDR2 FQGNSA. Here the CDR3 DNA reads TGTGCCAGCAGCTTATCAGGGTCCAACTCCTACAATGAGCAGTTCTTC. Translating it yields CASSLSGSNSYNEQFF. Supplemented by reference TRBV7-2 and TRBJ2-1, the full variable domain reads GAGVSQSPSNKVTEKGKDVELRCDPISGHTALYWYRQSLGQGLEFLIYFQGNSAPDKSGLPSDRFSAERTGGSVSTLTIQRTQQEDSAVYLCASSLSGSNSYNEQFFGPGTRLTVL.

The genes are TRBV7-8 and TRBJ2-7; weak D call: TRBD1 (6 bases). V was trimmed by 5 bases and J by 2 bases, leaving 13 bases between them. Germline V gene data show CDR1 as SGHVS and CDR2 as FQNEAQ. This CDR3 comprises 14 residues. CDR3 coding DNA: TGTGCCAGCAGCATTCTCGGACAGACCTACGAGCAGTACTTC. It translates to CASSILGQTYEQYF.

The chain joins TRBV4-3 to TRBJ2-2, with 11 bases aligning to TRBD2. The CDR3 has 16 residues. J was trimmed by 5 bases and V by 1 base; bases with no gene match: 3. Germline lookup yields CDR1 LGHNA and CDR2 YSLEER. The CDR3: CASSQVTSGRTGELFF. The CDR3 DNA follows: TGCGCCAGCAGCCAAGTAACTAGCGGGAGAACCGGGGAGCTGTTTTTT.

The chain couples TRBV7-9 to TRBJ1-6; TRBD1 aligns across 12 bases. Germline values: CDR1 SEHNR, CDR2 FQNEAQ (reference sequence). Trimming cost V 8 bases and J 7 bases; bases outside gene matches: 3. CDR3 length: 14 residues. The DNA of the CDR3 is TGTGCCAGCGGGACAGGGGGCGAGAATTCACCCCTCCACTTT. This encodes CASGTGGENSPLHF.

The rearrangement links TRBV5-1 to TRBJ1-2, with TRBD1 matching over 8 bases. The CDR3 spans 14 residues. Germline V gives CDR1 SGHRS, CDR2 YFSETQ. V trimming: 4 bases; J trimming: 3 bases; junction bases outside the gene matches: 5. CDR3 nucleotide sequence: TGCGCCAGCAGCGAAATACAGGGGGACTATGGCTACACCTTC. It translates to CASSEIQGDYGYTF.

The chain has TRBV12-5 and TRBJ1-2, with 8 nucleotides matching TRBD1. Germline loops: CDR1 LGHNT, CDR2 FRNRAP. This CDR3 spans 17 amino acids. Germline trimming cut 0 bases from V and 7 bases from J; bases unmatched to any gene: 13. The CDR3 reads CASGLVGRTRQGSGYTF. In nucleotides, the CDR3 is TGTGCTAGTGGTTTGGTTGGAAGAACCAGACAGGGGAGTGGCTACACCTTC. The complete variable domain, with remaining parts taken from reference TRBV12-5 and TRBJ1-2, reads DARVTQTPRHKVTEMGQEVTMRCQPILGHNTVFWYRQTMMQGLELLAYFRNRAPLDDSGMPKDRFSAEMPDATLATLKIQPSEPRDSAVYFCASGLVGRTRQGSGYTFGSGTRLTVV.

The chain's CDR3 is CASSQDFRGRGSDTQYF. The CDR3 DNA is TGCGCCAGCAGCCAAGATTTTCGGGGGCGGGGGTCAGATACGCAGTATTTT. The chain links TRBV4-1 to TRBJ2-3; maybe TRBD2 (7 bases). CDR3 length equals 17 residues. V was pared by 0 bases and J by 4 bases, with 17 bases between. The V gene's germline CDR1 is MGHRA and CDR2 YSYEKL.

J is TRBJ2-1 and V is TRBV7-9; 9 nucleotides align to TRBD2. Germline-derived CDR1 and CDR2 are SEHNR and FQNEAQ (reference sequence). The CDR3 covers 15 residues. J lost 5 bases, V lost 1 base, and 3 bases had no gene match. CDR3 sequence reads: CASSLVPSGNNEQFF. DNA for the CDR3: TGTGCCAGCAGCTTAGTCCCTAGCGGGAACAATGAGCAGTTCTTC.

The chain recombines TRBV9 with TRBJ2-7, with 9 bases identical to TRBD1. The CDR3 has 16 residues. V shed 0 bases and J 5 bases; nucleotides not matched to a gene: 9. CDR1 and CDR2 from the germline V gene are SGDLS and YYNGEE. Here the CDR3 DNA reads TGTGCCAGCAGCGTAGGGGATAACAGGGGGCGGCACGAGCAGTACTTC. This encodes CASSVGDNRGRHEQYF.

This chain joins TRBV30 and TRBJ1-5; D gene unclear. This CDR3 comprises 13 residues. From germline, CDR1 is GTSNPN and CDR2 SVGIG (reference sequence). Trimming pared 0 bases from V and 6 bases from J, leaving 9 bases between. The CDR3 reads CAWSVSRSQPQHF. CDR3 nucleotides: TGTGCCTGGAGTGTTTCCCGGAGTCAGCCCCAGCATTTT.